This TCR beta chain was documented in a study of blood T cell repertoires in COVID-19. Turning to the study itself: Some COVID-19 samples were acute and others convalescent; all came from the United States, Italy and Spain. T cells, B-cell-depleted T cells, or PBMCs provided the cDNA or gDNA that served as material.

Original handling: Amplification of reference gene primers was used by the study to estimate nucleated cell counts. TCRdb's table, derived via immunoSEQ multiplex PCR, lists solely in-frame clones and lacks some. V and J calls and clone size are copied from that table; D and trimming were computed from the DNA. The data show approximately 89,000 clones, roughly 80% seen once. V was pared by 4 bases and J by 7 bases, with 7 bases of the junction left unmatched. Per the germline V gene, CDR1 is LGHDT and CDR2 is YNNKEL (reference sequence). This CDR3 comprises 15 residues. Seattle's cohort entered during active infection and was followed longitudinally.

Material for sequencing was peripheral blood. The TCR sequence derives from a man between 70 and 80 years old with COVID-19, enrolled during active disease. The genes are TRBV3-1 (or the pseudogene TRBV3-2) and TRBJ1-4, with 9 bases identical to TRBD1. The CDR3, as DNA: TGTGCCAGCAGCCTACTTGAGACAGGGGGTGAAAAACTGTTTTTT. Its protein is CASSLLETGGEKLFF.